Below, 23 T cell receptor beta chains from the same sample are listed, as sequenced in a study of a mutant IDH1 vaccine in newly diagnosed glioma. Their antigens remain unidentified. Some clones are missing from TCRdb's copy, which holds only in-frame ones; the method was immunoSEQ multiplex PCR. Of approximately 56,000 clones in the sample, 65% were seen once. Sample time point: week 47, end of study. Vaccination comprised doses that each held 300 ug of mutant IDH1 20-mer peptide, plus topical imiquimod. The sample consisted of peripheral blood mononuclear cells (PBMCs), taken from a glioma patient whose treatment included an IDH1 peptide vaccine. The receptors stem from a man aged 35-49 years with glioma. Some clones in this sample may be carry-over from other donors' samples.

The chain joins TRBV14 to TRBJ1-2; D remains ambiguous. Germline lookup yields CDR1 SGHDN and CDR2 FVKESK. The length of the CDR3 is 15 residues. V shed 4 bases and J shed 0 bases, with 12 bases lying between them. DNA of the CDR3: TGTGCCAGCAGCCGGAGTACGGAGGCTAACTATGGCTACACCTTC. Encoded protein: CASSRSTEANYGYTF.

V gene TRBV10-3 combines with J gene TRBJ2-5; D call uncertain. The CDR3 totals 13 residues. Trimming stripped 3 bases from V and 2 bases from J, with 7 bases between. CDR1 is ENHRY and CDR2 is SYGVKD in the germline V gene. The CDR3 DNA reads as TGTGCCATCAGTGAAAGGCAGCAAGAGACCCAGTACTTC. Its translation: CAISERQQETQYF.

This clone has more than one count but fewer than ten. The J gene is TRBJ2-1, the V gene TRBV29-1, with no clear D. Looked up from germline, CDR1 is SQVTM and CDR2 is ANQGSEA. The CDR3 is 10 residues long. V was pared by 4 bases and J by 4 bases, with 2 bases between. CDR3 amino acids: CSVVYNEQFF. For the CDR3, the DNA is TGCAGCGTTGTATACAATGAGCAGTTCTTC.

CDR3 sequence (DNA): TGTGCCAGCAGCTTAGGGTCCAGGGGTCGAAACACCATATATTTT. Its translation is CASSLGSRGRNTIYF. This chain uses TRBV13 with TRBJ1-3, with D possibly TRBD1 on 6 matching bases. There are 15 residues in the CDR3. Trimming took off 0 bases at V and 5 bases at J, with 11 bases between the two ends. The V gene's germline CDR1 is PRHDT and CDR2 FYEKMQ (reference sequence).

The J gene is TRBJ1-2, the V gene TRBV30; weak D call: TRBD1 (5 bases). CDR1 is GTSNPN, CDR2 SVGIG, per germline (reference sequence). V lost 2 bases to trimming and J lost 3 bases, with 16 bases between them. This CDR3 region has 15 residues. CDR3 in amino acids: CAWSSQDLEDYGYTF. CDR3 in DNA: TGTGCCTGGAGTTCACAGGACCTAGAGGACTATGGCTACACCTTC.

The V gene is TRBV29-1, the J gene TRBJ2-7; D perhaps matches TRBD1 (5 bases). CDR3 length: 12 residues. Germline CDR1 and CDR2: SQVTM and ANQGSEA. Deletions cut 4 bases from V and 5 bases from J, with 12 bases between. CDR3 nucleotides: TGCAGCGTTGGGGCCACAGGAAACGAGCAGTACTTC. Protein sequence: CSVGATGNEQYF.

The chain combines TRBV6-5 with TRBJ2-7; 7 positions match TRBD2. Trimming cost V 6 bases and J 0 bases; bases outside gene matches: 8. Looked up from germline, CDR1 is MNHEY and CDR2 is SVGAGI. This CDR3 spans 15 amino acids. DNA of the CDR3: TGTGCCAGCAGGGATCCGGGGGGAAGCTCCTACGAGCAGTACTTC. Protein: CASRDPGGSSYEQYF.

The CDR3 protein is CASRDTAGGSYNSPLHF. The CDR3 nucleotides read TGTGCCAGCAGGGATACTGCAGGGGGCTCCTATAATTCACCCCTCCACTTT. The V call is TRBV27, the J call TRBJ1-6, with TRBD1 matching 7 bases. CDR1 MNHEY and CDR2 SMNVEV come from the germline V gene (reference sequence). V gave up 6 bases and J gave up 0 bases; unmatched junction bases: 8. This CDR3 is 17 amino acids long.

This clone was counted a single time. The chain recombines TRBV19 with TRBJ1-5; tentative D call: TRBD1 (6 bases). The CDR3 covers 14 residues. CDR1 is LNHDA, CDR2 SQIVND, per germline (reference sequence). V lost 2 bases and J lost 4, with 9 bases in between. CDR3 region: CASSIYTGNQPQHF. Here the CDR3 DNA reads TGTGCCAGTAGTATATATACAGGGAATCAGCCCCAGCATTTT. Full variable domain (remainder filled in from reference TRBV19 and TRBJ1-5): DGGITQSPKYLFRKEGQNVTLSCEQNLNHDAMYWYRQDPGQGLRLIYYSQIVNDFQKGDIAEGYSVSREKKESFPLTVTSAQKNPTAFYLCASSIYTGNQPQHFGDGTRLSIL.

This clone was seen more than once but under ten times. The chain links TRBV5-4 to TRBJ2-6; D unresolved. CDR1 and CDR2 from the germline V gene are SGHNT and YYREEE (reference sequence). V was cut by 2 bases and J by 4 bases, with 16 bases left in between. The CDR3 contains 17 residues. The DNA of the CDR3 is TGTGCCAGCAGCTTTGCAGGACCCCTGTCAGGGGCCAACGTCCTGACTTTC. Encoded protein: CASSFAGPLSGANVLTF.

J is TRBJ2-5 and V is TRBV10-2; no firm D call. The CDR3 consists of 12 residues. The germline V gene has CDR1 WSHSY and CDR2 SAAADI. V lost 3 bases and J 7 bases, leaving 9 bases between the germline ends. CDR3: CASSDPTGTQYF. The CDR3 nucleotides are TGCGCCAGCAGTGACCCCACTGGGACCCAGTACTTC.

V is TRBV5-4 and J is TRBJ2-5, with 8 bases identical to TRBD2. Germline CDR1 SGHNT, CDR2 YYREEE (reference sequence). The CDR3 is 16 amino acids. J was trimmed by 1 base and V by 0 bases; bases with no gene match: 5. The DNA of the CDR3 is TGTGCCAGCAGCTTGGCGGGGGGGCAGATCCAAGAGACCCAGTACTTC. This codes for CASSLAGGQIQETQYF.

V and J are TRBV30 and TRBJ1-5, with 8 bases identical to TRBD1. V shed 3 bases, J shed 0 bases, and the junction held 10 bases outside the gene matches. Germline V CDR1 and CDR2: GTSNPN, SVGIG (reference sequence). The CDR3 covers 17 residues. CDR3 sequence reads: CAWSAGRGPSSNQPQHF. The CDR3 nucleotides are TGTGCCTGGAGCGCTGGCAGGGGGCCATCTAGCAATCAGCCCCAGCATTTT.

About this clone itself: At one end the junction does not follow the germline gene, possibly because of a read error. This sequence joins TRBV7-7 and TRBJ2-5; weak D call: TRBD2 (5 bases). The CDR3 contains 15 residues. Germline V gives CDR1 SSHAT, CDR2 FNYEAQ (reference sequence). In DNA form, the CDR3 reads TGTGCCAGCAGCCTAGCCGACTGGGGAAAAGAGACCCAGTACTTC. Its protein is CASSLADWGKETQYF.

This chain links TRBV11-2 with TRBJ1-2; D gene ambiguous. Trimming removed 5 bases at V and 4 bases at J, with 14 bases between. This CDR3 has 14 residues. Germline CDR1 SGHAT, CDR2 FQNNGV. The CDR3: CASSPGSGTYGYTF. The DNA of the CDR3 is TGTGCCAGCAGCCCTGGCAGTGGAACCTATGGCTACACCTTC. Variable domain in full (rest from reference TRBV11-2 and TRBJ1-2): EAGVAQSPRYKIIEKRQSVAFWCNPISGHATLYWYQQILGQGPKLLIQFQNNGVVDDSQLPKDRFSAERLKGVDSTLKIQPAKLEDSAVYLCASSPGSGTYGYTFGSGTRLTVV.

This chain joins TRBV19 and TRBJ2-7, with 7 bases identical to TRBD1. Germline values: CDR1 LNHDA, CDR2 SQIVND (reference sequence). The length of the CDR3 is 12 residues. Trimming at V came to 5 bases and at J to 4 bases, leaving 2 bases not matched to a gene. The CDR3 DNA reads as TGTGCCAGTAGTCCCAGGGGGTACGAGCAGTACTTC. Translated: CASSPRGYEQYF.

There are a few counts of this clone. This rearrangement joins TRBV2 to TRBJ1-5; D not certain. V was shortened by 2 bases and J by 0 bases, with 5 bases between the two germline ends. This CDR3 has 14 amino acids. Germline CDR1 is SNHLY and CDR2 is FYNNEI. For the CDR3, the DNA is TGTGCCAGCAGTGAATGGTCTAGCAATCAGCCCCAGCATTTT. This codes for CASSEWSSNQPQHF.

This sequence joins TRBV18 and TRBJ1-1, with D maybe TRBD1 (5 bases). CDR3 length: 14 residues. Germline-derived CDR1 and CDR2 are KGHSH and LQKENI. V dropped 3 bases and J dropped 4 bases, with 12 bases sitting between them. The CDR3 region is CASSPQQRGTEAFF. The CDR3 nucleotides read TGTGCCAGCTCACCGCAACAAAGGGGCACTGAAGCTTTCTTT.

V and J are TRBV4-1 and TRBJ2-3; D is possibly TRBD2 (6 bases). The V gene's germline CDR1 is MGHRA and CDR2 YSYEKL. The V end was cut by 0 bases, the J end by 6 bases, with 7 bases between. The CDR3 sequence is 13 residues long. Written as DNA, the CDR3 is TGCGCCAGCAGCCAAGAGGGACTCGATACGCAGTATTTT. Its translation: CASSQEGLDTQYF.

This chain uses TRBV7-9 with TRBJ1-5, with TRBD1 matching over 9 bases. This CDR3 contains 16 residues. V shed 0 bases and J 3 bases; nucleotides not matched to a gene: 3. Per the germline V gene, CDR1 is SEHNR and CDR2 is FQNEAQ (reference sequence). CDR3 in amino acids: CASSLAGTGINQPQHF. CDR3 DNA: TGTGCCAGCAGCTTAGCAGGGACAGGGATCAATCAGCCCCAGCATTTT.

The V gene is TRBV19, the J gene TRBJ2-3; D not resolved. Trimming took off 3 bases at V and 10 bases at J, with 14 bases between the two ends. Germline loops: CDR1 LNHDA, CDR2 SQIVND (reference sequence). The CDR3 is made up of 13 amino acids. The CDR3 region is CASSITGPASQYF. The CDR3 DNA follows: TGTGCCAGTAGTATTACGGGCCCGGCTTCGCAGTATTTT.

V usage is TRBV6-5 and J usage is TRBJ1-1; a possible D gene is TRBD1 (6 bases). The CDR3 sequence is 14 residues long. Germline lookup yields CDR1 MNHEY and CDR2 SVGAGI. The ends were cut back, 8 bases at V and 0 bases at J, with 13 bases in the middle. CDR3 coding DNA: TGTGCCAGCGCGGGGGGCGGGGTGAACACTGAAGCTTTCTTT. This encodes CASAGGGVNTEAFF.

The rearrangement links TRBV27 to TRBJ1-2; the match to TRBD1 covers 7 bases. This CDR3 has 12 residues. The V gene's germline CDR1 is MNHEY and CDR2 SMNVEV (reference sequence). V gave up 5 bases and J gave up 8 bases; unmatched junction bases: 5. This CDR3 is CASSTRGGGYTF. CDR3 nucleotide sequence: TGTGCCAGCAGTACCAGAGGGGGCGGCTACACCTTC.